This TCR beta chain was captured by sequencing in a study of shared clonotypes between healthy human individuals. Points on this clone: Its antigen is undetermined.

Study findings and constraints: Naive subsets generally exceeded memory subsets in estimated richness.

CDR1 is LGHNA, CDR2 YNFKEQ, per germline. The CDR3 has 16 residues. The V gene lost 3 bases and the J gene lost 0 bases, with 14 bases spanning the gap. Only Caucasian adults living in Nashville, Tennessee made up the donor group. Each subset's genomic DNA was split evenly across several immunoSEQ plates. Using approximately 200 ng DNA, around 30,000 T cell genomes, the sorted-subset replicate PCRs were run. Some clones are missing from TCRdb's copy, which holds only in-frame ones; the method was immunoSEQ multiplex PCR. The sample holds 2 million to 2.5 million clones, almost 96% seen once. The sample comprised naive CD4+ T cells sorted from blood. Subset meaning: CD45RA+ positively selected. This chain connects TRBV4-2 to TRBJ2-5, with TRBD2 as a possible D gene (5 bases). The origin of this receptor is a man younger than 30 in good health. The CDR3: CASSQAAGGYQETQYF. The DNA of the CDR3 is TGTGCCAGCAGCCAGGCCGCTGGCGGGTACCAAGAGACCCAGTACTTC.